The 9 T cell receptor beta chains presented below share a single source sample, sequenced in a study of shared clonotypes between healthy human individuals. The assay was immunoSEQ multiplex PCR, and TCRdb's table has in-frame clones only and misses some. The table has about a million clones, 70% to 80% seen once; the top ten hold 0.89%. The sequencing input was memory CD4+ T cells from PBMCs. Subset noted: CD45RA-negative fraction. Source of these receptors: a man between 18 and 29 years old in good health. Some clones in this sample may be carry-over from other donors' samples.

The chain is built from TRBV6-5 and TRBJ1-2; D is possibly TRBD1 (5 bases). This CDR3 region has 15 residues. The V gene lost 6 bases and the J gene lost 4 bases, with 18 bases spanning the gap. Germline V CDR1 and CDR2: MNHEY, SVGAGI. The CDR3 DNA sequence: TGTGCCAGCAGACCCGCCGGGGGGATTCCCTATGGCTACACCTTC. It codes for CASRPAGGIPYGYTF.

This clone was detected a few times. The CDR3 protein is CASSFAGQPQHF. The CDR3 DNA sequence: TGTGCCAGCAGCTTCGCTGGGCAGCCCCAGCATTTT. The chain has TRBV5-4 and TRBJ1-5; D is unresolved. This CDR3 is 12 amino acids long. CDR1 is SGHNT and CDR2 is YYREEE in the germline V gene (reference sequence). The V end lost 2 bases, the J end lost 7 bases, and 7 bases lay between the germline ends. Full variable domain (missing parts from reference TRBV5-4 and TRBJ1-5): ETGVTQSPTHLIKTRGQQVTLRCSSQSGHNTVSWYQQALGQGPQFIFQYYREEENGRGNFPPRFSGLQFPNYSSELNVNALELDDSALYLCASSFAGQPQHFGDGTRLSIL.

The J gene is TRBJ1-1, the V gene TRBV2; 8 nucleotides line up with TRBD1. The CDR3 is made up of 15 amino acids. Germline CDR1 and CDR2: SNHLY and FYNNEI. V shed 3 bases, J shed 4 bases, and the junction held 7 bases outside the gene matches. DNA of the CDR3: TGTGCCAGCAGTGAGCAGGGGGCGGGCGGCACTGAAGCTTTCTTT. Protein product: CASSEQGAGGTEAFF.

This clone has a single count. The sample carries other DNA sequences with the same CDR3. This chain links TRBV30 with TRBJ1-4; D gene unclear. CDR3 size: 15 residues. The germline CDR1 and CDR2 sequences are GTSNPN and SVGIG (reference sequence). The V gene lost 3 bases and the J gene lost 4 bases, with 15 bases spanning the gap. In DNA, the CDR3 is TGTGCCTGGAGCGCACTACGGCGTAGTAATGAAAAACTGTTTTTT. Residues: CAWSALRRSNEKLFF.

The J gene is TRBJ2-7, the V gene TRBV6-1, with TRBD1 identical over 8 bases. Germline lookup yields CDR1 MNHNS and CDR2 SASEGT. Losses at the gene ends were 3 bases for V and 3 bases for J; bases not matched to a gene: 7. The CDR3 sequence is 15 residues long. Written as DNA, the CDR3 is TGTGCCAGCAGTGACCCCAGGGGGCAGGGCTACGAGCAGTACTTC. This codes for CASSDPRGQGYEQYF.

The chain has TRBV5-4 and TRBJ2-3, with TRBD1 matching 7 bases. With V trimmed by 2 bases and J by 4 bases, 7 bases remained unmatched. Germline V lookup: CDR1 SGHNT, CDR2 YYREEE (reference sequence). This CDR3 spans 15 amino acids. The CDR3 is CASSLQTGRSDTQYF. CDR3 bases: TGTGCCAGCAGCTTACAGACAGGGCGGTCAGATACGCAGTATTTT.

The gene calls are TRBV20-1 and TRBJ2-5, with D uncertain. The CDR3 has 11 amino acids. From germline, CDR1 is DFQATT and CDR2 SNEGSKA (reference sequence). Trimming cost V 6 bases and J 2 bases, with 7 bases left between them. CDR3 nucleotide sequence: TGCAGTGCAGAGTTACAAGAGACCCAGTACTTC. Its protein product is CSAELQETQYF.

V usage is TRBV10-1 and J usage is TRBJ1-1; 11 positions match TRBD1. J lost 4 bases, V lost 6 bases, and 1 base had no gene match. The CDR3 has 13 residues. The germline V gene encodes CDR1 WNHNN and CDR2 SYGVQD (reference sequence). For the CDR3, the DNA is TGCGCCAGCAGGGGGACAGGGGGCACTGAAGCTTTCTTT. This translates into CASRGTGGTEAFF.

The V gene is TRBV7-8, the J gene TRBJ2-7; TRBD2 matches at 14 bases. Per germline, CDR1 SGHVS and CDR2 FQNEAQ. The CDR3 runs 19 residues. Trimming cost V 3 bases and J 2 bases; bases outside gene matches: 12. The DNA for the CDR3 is TGTGCCAGCAGCTTTCCCCGGACAGGGACTAGCGGGAGAACCTACGAGCAGTACTTC. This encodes CASSFPRTGTSGRTYEQYF.